This TCR beta chain was sequenced during a study of blood T cell repertoires in COVID-19. Study details: T cells, B-cell-depleted T cells, or PBMCs supplied cDNA or gDNA.

J gave up 3 bases and V 1 base, and 3 bases lay outside the gene matches. The CDR3 has 14 amino acids. Per the germline V gene, CDR1 is SGHRS and CDR2 is YFSETQ. Per the original methods: Estimation of nucleated cell counts relied on the amplification of reference gene primers. Data came from immunoSEQ multiplex PCR; TCRdb stores just in-frame clones and leaves some out. That table furnishes V, J and clone size, whereas the DNA furnished D and trimming. The top ten hold roughly 3.5% of the sample, which has over 90,000 clones, about 86% seen once. Sequencing used peripheral blood. The genes are TRBV5-1 and TRBJ2-7; 8 nucleotides agree with TRBD1. This TCR was sampled from a human donor in a cohort sampled during active COVID-19. CDR3 bases: TGCGCCAGCAGCTTGAATGGACAGGGCTACGAGCAGTACTTC. Its translation is CASSLNGQGYEQYF. Full variable domain (rest looked up from reference TRBV5-1 and TRBJ2-7): KAGVTQTPRYLIKTRGQQVTLSCSPISGHRSVSWYQQTPGQGLQFLFEYFSETQRNKGNFPGRFSGRQFSNSRSEMNVSTLELGDSALYLCASSLNGQGYEQYFGPGTRLTVT.